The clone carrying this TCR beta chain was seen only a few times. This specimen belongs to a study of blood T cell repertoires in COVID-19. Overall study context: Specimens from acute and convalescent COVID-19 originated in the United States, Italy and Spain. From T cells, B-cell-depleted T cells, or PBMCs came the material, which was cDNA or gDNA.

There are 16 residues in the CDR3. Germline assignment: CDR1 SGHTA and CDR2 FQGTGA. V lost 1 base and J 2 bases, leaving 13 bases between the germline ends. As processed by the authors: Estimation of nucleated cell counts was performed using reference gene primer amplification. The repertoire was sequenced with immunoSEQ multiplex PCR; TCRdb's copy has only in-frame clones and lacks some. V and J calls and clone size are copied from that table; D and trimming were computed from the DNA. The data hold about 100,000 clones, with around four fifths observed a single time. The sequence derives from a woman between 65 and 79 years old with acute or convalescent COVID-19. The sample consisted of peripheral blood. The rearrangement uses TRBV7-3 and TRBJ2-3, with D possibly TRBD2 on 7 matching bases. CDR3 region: CASSLNGGAVTDTQYF. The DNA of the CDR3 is TGTGCCAGCAGCTTAAATGGGGGGGCCGTCACAGATACGCAGTATTTT.